What follows are 30 T cell receptor beta chains derived from one specimen sequenced in a study of cytomegalovirus exposure and HLA in healthy donors (dated by TCRdb to 2016 to 2017). Library prep was done by the immunoSEQ multiplex PCR assay. A mixture of 60 forward primers for TCR Vbeta segments and 13 reverse primers for TCR Jbeta segments was used in the multiplex PCR. TCRdb's version of the immuneACCESS table is confined to in-frame rearrangements and falls short of the full clone set. An unresolved V gene accounts for under half of the shortfall where checked; the remainder is of unknown origin. This sample comprises roughly 140,000 clones, about 70% of them detected only once. Around 1.9% of the sample belongs to the ten largest clones. The sequencing input was PBMCs. These receptors were obtained from a middle-aged woman in good health and CMV-seronegative.

The rearrangement links TRBV19 to TRBJ1-1, with D possibly being TRBD1 (5 bases). V lost 10 bases and J 4 bases, leaving 10 bases between the germline ends. The CDR3 spans 11 residues. Looked up from germline, CDR1 is LNHDA and CDR2 is SQIVND (reference sequence). Here the CDR3 reads CATLDSTEAFF. CDR3 nucleotides: TGTGCCACCTTAGACAGCACTGAAGCTTTCTTT. Combining the CDR3 with reference TRBV19 and TRBJ1-1 gives the whole variable domain DGGITQSPKYLFRKEGQNVTLSCEQNLNHDAMYWYRQDPGQGLRLIYYSQIVNDFQKGDIAEGYSVSREKKESFPLTVTSAQKNPTAFYLCATLDSTEAFFGQGTRLTVV.

The rearrangement joins TRBV6-6 to TRBJ2-5, with TRBD2 matching 12 bases. V was pared by 11 bases and J by 4 bases, with 5 bases of the junction left unmatched. There are 13 residues in the CDR3. The germline gives CDR1 MNHNY, CDR2 SVGAGI (reference sequence). The CDR3 nucleotides are TGTGCCGCCCGACTAGCGGGGGTAGAGACCCAGTACTTC. Protein: CAARLAGVETQYF.

This sequence joins TRBV28 and TRBJ1-2; 11 bases match TRBD1. CDR1 is MDHEN, CDR2 SYDVKM, per germline. The CDR3 covers 15 residues. The V gene end was trimmed by 8 bases and the J gene end by 4 bases; junction bases not matched to a gene: 9. The CDR3 protein is CASSLGGQGVYGYTF. Written as DNA, the CDR3 is TGTGCCAGCTCCCTTGGGGGACAGGGGGTCTATGGCTACACCTTC.

This clone was observed a handful of times. V usage is TRBV5-1 and J usage is TRBJ2-7; TRBD1 matches at 7 bases. Germline CDR1 and CDR2: SGHRS and YFSETQ. The CDR3 sequence is 13 residues long. The trim removed 5 bases at V and 2 bases at J, leaving 4 bases unmatched. The CDR3 nucleotides are TGCGCCAGCAGTCCGGACAGGACCTACGAGCAGTACTTC. Translating gives CASSPDRTYEQYF.

This clone has only one observation. The chain has TRBV6-5 and TRBJ2-1, with D unclear. Germline-derived CDR1 and CDR2 are MNHEY and SVGAGI. Trimming removed 5 bases from V and 8 bases from J, with 19 bases in between. The CDR3 is made up of 15 amino acids. CDR3 in amino acids: CASSISAPHRDEQFF. As DNA, the CDR3 is TGTGCCAGCAGTATCTCGGCCCCCCACCGGGATGAGCAGTTCTTC.

This clone was detected only a few times. The CDR3 loop is CASSEERGHNTGELFF. CDR3 nucleotides: TGTGCCAGCAGTGAAGAAAGGGGGCACAACACCGGGGAGCTGTTTTTT. The chain uses TRBV2 and TRBJ2-2, with 7 bases aligning to TRBD1. V lost 1 base, J lost 2 bases, and 4 bases stayed unmatched. Germline CDR1 is SNHLY and CDR2 is FYNNEI. The length of the CDR3 is 16 residues.

The rearrangement uses TRBV11-1 and TRBJ1-1; D is undetermined. The CDR3 is made up of 11 amino acids. Per germline, CDR1 SGHAT and CDR2 FQDESV (reference sequence). Trimming stripped 4 bases from V and 7 bases from J, with 7 bases between. CDR3 protein: CASSSTYEAFF. CDR3 coding DNA: TGTGCCAGCAGCTCAACATATGAAGCTTTCTTT.

The chain links TRBV15 to TRBJ2-6; the match to TRBD1 covers 8 bases. This CDR3 region has 21 residues. Germline CDR1 is LNHNV and CDR2 is YYDKDF (reference sequence). The J segment lost 0 bases and the V segment lost 0 bases, leaving 13 bases of the junction unmatched. In nucleotides, the CDR3 is TGTGCCACCAGCAGAGATGGGCCTTGGGACAGGAGACGCTCTGGGGCCAACGTCCTGACTTTC. Translating it yields CATSRDGPWDRRRSGANVLTF.

For this clone: The same CDR3 arises from other DNA sequences in this sample as well. V is TRBV5-5 and J is TRBJ2-1, with D hard to call. The CDR3 has 12 residues. With 1 base removed from V and 4 bases from J, the gap between germline ends came to 3 bases. Germline CDR1 is SGHKS and CDR2 is YYEKEE (reference sequence). CDR3: CASSLQYNEQFF. CDR3 in DNA: TGTGCCAGCAGCTTGCAGTACAATGAGCAGTTCTTC.

The rearrangement uses TRBV15 and TRBJ2-7; TRBD2 aligns across 9 bases. V shed 5 bases and J 2 bases; nucleotides not matched to a gene: 7. There are 15 residues in the CDR3. From germline, CDR1 is LNHNV and CDR2 YYDKDF (reference sequence). The DNA of the CDR3 is TGTGCCACCAGCCTCTCTAGCGGGACAACCTACGAGCAGTACTTC. As protein: CATSLSSGTTYEQYF.

The rearrangement uses TRBV5-6 and TRBJ2-7, with D possibly matching TRBD1 (6 bases). CDR3 length: 13 amino acids. Per germline, CDR1 SGHDT and CDR2 YYEEEE. V gave up 2 bases and J gave up 6 bases, with 12 bases separating them. In DNA form, the CDR3 reads TGTGCCAGCAGCTTTAGAGGCAGGGGCGAGCAGTACTTC. The encoded protein is CASSFRGRGEQYF.

V is TRBV19 and J is TRBJ1-1; TRBD1 is a possible D gene (6 bases). The CDR3 consists of 14 residues. The V gene lost 7 bases and the J gene lost 2 bases, with 14 bases spanning the gap. Germline V lookup: CDR1 LNHDA, CDR2 SQIVND (reference sequence). CDR3 nucleotides: TGTGCCAGTACCGGGGGGGGCACAAACACTGAAGCTTTCTTT. Residues: CASTGGGTNTEAFF. Looking up the rest from reference TRBV19 and TRBJ1-1 gives the full variable domain: DGGITQSPKYLFRKEGQNVTLSCEQNLNHDAMYWYRQDPGQGLRLIYYSQIVNDFQKGDIAEGYSVSREKKESFPLTVTSAQKNPTAFYLCASTGGGTNTEAFFGQGTRLTVV.

This clone was counted once. DNA of the CDR3: TGTGCCAGCAGCATGAACACTGAAGCTTTCTTT. This sequence encodes CASSMNTEAFF. The chain is built from TRBV28 and TRBJ1-1, with D hard to call. The CDR3 is 11 residues long. V lost 6 bases and J lost 0, with 2 bases in between. CDR1 MDHEN and CDR2 SYDVKM come from the germline V gene.

V and J are TRBV6-1 and TRBJ1-5; D is undetermined. The CDR3 extends over 13 amino acids. Trimming left V 9 bases short and J 1 base short, with 10 bases between. CDR1 MNHNS and CDR2 SASEGT come from the germline V gene. The CDR3 DNA reads as TGTGCCAGTATCCGGGAAAGCAATCAGCCCCAGCATTTT. This gives the protein CASIRESNQPQHF.

The chain combines TRBV6-5 with TRBJ2-6; weak D call: TRBD1 (6 bases). This CDR3 has 15 amino acids. The germline V and J ends were trimmed by 5 bases and 4 bases, with 12 bases remaining between them. The germline V gene has CDR1 MNHEY and CDR2 SVGAGI. DNA for the CDR3: TGTGCCAGCAGTCGTGGACAGATGGGGGCCAACGTCCTGACTTTC. Residues: CASSRGQMGANVLTF.

This clone turned up a few times. This rearrangement joins TRBV2 to TRBJ1-2; D remains unclear. Trimming removed 4 bases at V and 2 bases at J, with 5 bases between. This CDR3 is built from 12 residues. From germline, CDR1 is SNHLY and CDR2 FYNNEI. As DNA, the CDR3 is TGTGCCAGCAGTGGACTCAACTATGGCTACACCTTC. Translation gives CASSGLNYGYTF.

A note on this clone: At one boundary the junction diverges from the germline segment, which might be a read error. V and J are TRBV7-9 and TRBJ2-3; TRBD2 matches at 7 bases. Germline V lookup: CDR1 SEHNR, CDR2 FQNEAQ (reference sequence). This CDR3 is built from 15 residues. DNA for the CDR3: TGTTCCAGCATCATAGCGGGTGGAGTCACAGATACGCAGTATTTT. It codes for CSSIIAGGVTDTQYF.

The chain links TRBV2 to TRBJ2-5; 9 nucleotides align to TRBD2. This CDR3 comprises 16 residues. V dropped 7 bases and J dropped 3; count of bases not matched to a gene: 12. From germline, CDR1 is SNHLY and CDR2 FYNNEI. CDR3 in amino acids: CASKKGWRGGKETQYF. CDR3 nucleotides: TGTGCCAGCAAGAAGGGGTGGCGGGGGGGTAAAGAGACCCAGTACTTC.

The CDR3 DNA reads as TGTGCCAGCACGACAGGGTTCCTGGGTGCTGGGGCCAACGTCCTGACTTTC. It encodes CASTTGFLGAGANVLTF. V gene TRBV28 combines with J gene TRBJ2-6; 7 bases map to TRBD1. There are 17 residues in the CDR3. V shed 7 bases, J shed 2 bases, and the junction held 11 bases outside the gene matches. Per the germline V gene, CDR1 is MDHEN and CDR2 is SYDVKM.

This clone was counted only a few times. In the same sample, other DNA sequences code for this CDR3. V usage is TRBV7-9 and J usage is TRBJ1-5, with 8 bases that match TRBD1. V was clipped by 4 bases and J by 4 bases; unmatched bases: 0. The germline V gene encodes CDR1 SEHNR and CDR2 FQNEAQ (reference sequence). There are 13 residues in the CDR3. DNA of the CDR3: TGTGCCAGCAGCTGGACAGGGAATCAGCCCCAGCATTTT. Protein sequence: CASSWTGNQPQHF.

The V call is TRBV7-9, the J call TRBJ2-1; 7 bases line up with TRBD2. The CDR3 sequence is 12 residues long. V dropped 5 bases and J dropped 16; count of bases not matched to a gene: 11. The V gene's germline CDR1 is SEHNR and CDR2 FQNEAQ (reference sequence). The CDR3 loop reads CASSPGGGDNFF. CDR3 DNA: TGTGCCAGCAGCCCCGGGGGAGGGGATAATTTCTTC.

The chain links TRBV19 to TRBJ2-3, with TRBD1 matching 7 bases. Per germline, CDR1 LNHDA and CDR2 SQIVND (reference sequence). Germline trimming cut 6 bases from V and 6 bases from J; bases unmatched to any gene: 9. The CDR3 totals 14 residues. CDR3 DNA: TGTGCCAGTAGCTCGACAGGGCCGGAGGATACGCAGTATTTT. The encoded protein is CASSSTGPEDTQYF. Looking up the rest from reference TRBV19 and TRBJ2-3 gives the full variable domain: DGGITQSPKYLFRKEGQNVTLSCEQNLNHDAMYWYRQDPGQGLRLIYYSQIVNDFQKGDIAEGYSVSREKKESFPLTVTSAQKNPTAFYLCASSSTGPEDTQYFGPGTRLTVL.

CDR3 protein: CASSLSSYTDTQYF. The CDR3 region has the DNA TGTGCCAGCAGTTTGTCCAGTTACACAGATACGCAGTATTTT. This chain uses TRBV27 with TRBJ2-3; D gene ambiguous. Germline V CDR1 and CDR2: MNHEY, SMNVEV (reference sequence). The CDR3 runs 14 residues. V dropped 3 bases and J dropped 2 bases, with 9 bases sitting between them.

The chain carries TRBV15 and TRBJ1-6; D not resolved. The CDR3 sequence is 14 residues long. V was trimmed by 0 bases and J by 10 bases, leaving 10 bases between them. The V gene's germline CDR1 is LNHNV and CDR2 YYDKDF (reference sequence). Here the CDR3 DNA reads TGTGCCACCAGCAGAGATCTTGAGGGATCACCCCTCCACTTT. Translated: CATSRDLEGSPLHF.

The chain uses TRBV25-1 and TRBJ1-4; no reliable D call. This CDR3 contains 14 residues. V dropped 4 bases and J dropped 10 bases, with 16 bases sitting between them. CDR1 is MGHDK and CDR2 is SYGVNS in the germline V gene. As DNA, the CDR3 is TGTGCCAGCAGTGTCGGCGGTCATAGTGGAAAACTGTTTTTT. Its translation is CASSVGGHSGKLFF.

The chain couples TRBV4-2 to TRBJ1-2; D unclear. Germline V gene sequence: CDR1 LGHNA, CDR2 YNFKEQ. Trimming pared 2 bases from V and 8 bases from J, leaving 21 bases between. This CDR3 spans 16 amino acids. CDR3 amino acids: CASSQLRFSPALGYTF. CDR3 coding DNA: TGTGCCAGCAGCCAATTGCGGTTCTCCCCGGCTTTGGGCTACACCTTC.

This sequence joins TRBV7-9 and TRBJ2-3; 8 bases agree with TRBD1. Germline CDR1 reads SEHNR; CDR2 reads FQNEAQ (reference sequence). This CDR3 spans 15 amino acids. J gave up 0 bases and V 6 bases, and 5 bases lay outside the gene matches. CDR3 coding DNA: TGTGCCAGCAGGCAGGGGGCGCCTAGCACAGATACGCAGTATTTT. It encodes CASRQGAPSTDTQYF.

The chain combines TRBV5-1 with TRBJ1-2; D is undetermined. This CDR3 is built from 13 residues. V was clipped by 3 bases and J by 8 bases, with 14 bases between them. The germline V gene has CDR1 SGHRS and CDR2 YFSETQ. The CDR3 protein is CASSSSDSRGYTF. In DNA, the CDR3 is TGCGCCAGCAGCTCCTCGGACTCACGGGGCTACACCTTC.

The chain carries TRBV19 and TRBJ2-7, with 11 positions matching TRBD2. V was pared by 8 bases and J by 6 bases, with 6 bases of the junction left unmatched. Per the germline V gene, CDR1 is LNHDA and CDR2 is SQIVND (reference sequence). The length of the CDR3 is 13 residues. Here the CDR3 reads CASLSLAGGEQYF. CDR3 nucleotide sequence: TGTGCCAGTTTATCTCTAGCGGGGGGCGAGCAGTACTTC. Full variable domain (remainder filled in from reference TRBV19 and TRBJ2-7): DGGITQSPKYLFRKEGQNVTLSCEQNLNHDAMYWYRQDPGQGLRLIYYSQIVNDFQKGDIAEGYSVSREKKESFPLTVTSAQKNPTAFYLCASLSLAGGEQYFGPGTRLTVT.

V is TRBV5-1 and J is TRBJ1-1, with D maybe TRBD1 (5 bases). Germline assignment: CDR1 SGHRS and CDR2 YFSETQ. V gave up 0 bases and J gave up 3 bases, with 9 bases separating them. The CDR3 runs to 14 residues. The CDR3 DNA sequence: TGCGCCAGCAGCTTGGCAGGGTTTGACACTGAAGCTTTCTTT. Its translation is CASSLAGFDTEAFF.